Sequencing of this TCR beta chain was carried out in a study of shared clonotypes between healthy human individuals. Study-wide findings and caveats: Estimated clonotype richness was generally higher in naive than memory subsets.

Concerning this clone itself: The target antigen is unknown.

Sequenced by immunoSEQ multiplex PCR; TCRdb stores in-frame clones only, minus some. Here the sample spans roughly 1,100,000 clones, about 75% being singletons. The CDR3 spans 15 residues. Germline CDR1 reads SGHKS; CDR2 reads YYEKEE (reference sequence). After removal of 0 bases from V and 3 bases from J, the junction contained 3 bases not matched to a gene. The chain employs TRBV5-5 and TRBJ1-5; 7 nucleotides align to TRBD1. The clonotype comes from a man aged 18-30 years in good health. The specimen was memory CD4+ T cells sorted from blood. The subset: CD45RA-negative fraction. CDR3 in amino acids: CASSLEGTVNQPQHF. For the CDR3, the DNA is TGTGCCAGCAGCTTGGAGGGGACAGTCAATCAGCCCCAGCATTTT.